Below are 10 T cell receptor beta chains sequenced from a single sample in a study of blood T cell repertoires in COVID-19. Profiling relied on immunoSEQ multiplex PCR, and the TCRdb table lists in-frame clones only, not all of them. This table holds 150,000 to 200,000 clones, about 91% found once. The sequencing input was peripheral blood. The receptor set was obtained from a woman in her sixties or seventies who had recovered from COVID-19.

This clone appeared a single time. Other DNA sequences within the sample encode an identical CDR3. The V gene is TRBV20-1, the J gene TRBJ2-3; no clear D gene. This CDR3 has 11 amino acids. Looked up from germline, CDR1 is DFQATT and CDR2 is SNEGSKA (reference sequence). V lost 3 bases and J 3 bases, leaving 4 bases between the germline ends. In DNA, the CDR3 is TGCAGTGCTAGCCGGACAGATACGCAGTATTTT. Its translation: CSASRTDTQYF.

The genes are TRBV4-2 and TRBJ1-2; 7 bases match TRBD1. V shed 0 bases, J shed 7 bases, and the junction held 11 bases outside the gene matches. Germline V gene data show CDR1 as LGHNA and CDR2 as YNFKEQ. This CDR3 has 16 residues. The CDR3 loop is CASSQDREGAQSGYTF. The CDR3 DNA is TGTGCCAGCAGCCAAGATCGAGAGGGGGCCCAGAGTGGCTACACCTTC.

This rearrangement joins TRBV5-4 to TRBJ2-3; 13 bases align to TRBD2. Germline assignment: CDR1 SGHNT and CDR2 YYREEE (reference sequence). The ends lost 2 bases at V and 6 bases at J; junction bases unmatched: 6. CDR3 length equals 16 residues. CDR3 residues: CASSFETSGGGDTQYF. The DNA for the CDR3 is TGTGCCAGCAGCTTCGAAACTAGCGGGGGGGGTGATACGCAGTATTTT.

The chain recombines TRBV4-3 with TRBJ1-2; 9 nucleotides align to TRBD1. The V segment lost 1 base and the J segment 6 bases; nucleotides outside the gene matches: 18. Germline CDR1 LGHNA, CDR2 YSLEER. The CDR3 runs 19 residues. The CDR3 DNA reads TGCGCCAGCAGCCAAGCCCATTGGGACAGGGTGCTTCCGGGAAATGGCTACACCTTC. Its translation: CASSQAHWDRVLPGNGYTF.

The rearrangement joins TRBV4-2 to TRBJ1-6; 8 bases are shared with TRBD1. V dropped 3 bases and J dropped 10; count of bases not matched to a gene: 14. This CDR3 comprises 17 residues. Germline CDR1 and CDR2: LGHNA and YNFKEQ. The CDR3 loop is CASSQADRVVVGSPLHF. The CDR3 bases are TGTGCCAGCAGCCAGGCGGACAGGGTAGTCGTAGGCTCACCCCTCCACTTT.

This clone is a singleton in its sample. This rearrangement joins TRBV10-3 to TRBJ2-1, with 10 bases aligning to TRBD1. J gave up 6 bases and V 3 bases, and 14 bases lay outside the gene matches. The CDR3 covers 18 residues. Germline CDR1 ENHRY, CDR2 SYGVKD. CDR3 residues: CAISERDRGPIHFNEQFF. CDR3 DNA: TGTGCCATCAGTGAAAGGGACAGGGGCCCTATTCATTTCAATGAGCAGTTCTTC.

This clone has only a few counts. V and J are TRBV3-1 (or the pseudogene TRBV3-2) and TRBJ2-1, with TRBD2 matching over 10 bases. CDR3 length equals 19 residues. Germline values: CDR1 LGHDT, CDR2 YNNKEL (reference sequence). J lost 2 bases, V lost 0 bases, and 10 bases had no gene match. The CDR3 loop is CASSQDLPQRGGPYNEQFF. Here the CDR3 DNA reads TGTGCCAGCAGCCAAGATCTCCCCCAGCGGGGGGGCCCCTACAATGAGCAGTTCTTC.

The CDR3 loop reads CASSLGLDSLKRNEQFF. CDR3 in DNA: TGTGCCAGCAGCTTGGGCCTCGACAGCCTGAAGCGCAATGAGCAGTTCTTC. The chain employs TRBV7-9 and TRBJ2-1; the D gene is possibly TRBD1 (5 bases). Germline V gene data show CDR1 as SEHNR and CDR2 as FQNEAQ (reference sequence). The CDR3 covers 17 residues. V was clipped by 3 bases and J by 6 bases, with 21 bases between them.

V and J are TRBV10-3 and TRBJ1-1; 7 bases are shared with TRBD1. The CDR3 is made up of 14 amino acids. CDR1 and CDR2 (germline): ENHRY, SYGVKD. With V trimmed by 7 bases and J by 1 base, 6 bases remained unmatched. CDR3 amino acids: CAITRTGENTEAFF. The CDR3 region has the DNA TGTGCCATCACCCGGACAGGAGAGAACACTGAAGCTTTCTTT.

The chain links TRBV28 to TRBJ1-5, with TRBD1 matching over 7 bases. CDR3 size: 14 residues. Germline V gene data show CDR1 as MDHEN and CDR2 as SYDVKM. V lost 6 bases to trimming and J lost 5 bases; unmatched junction nucleotides: 7. Here the CDR3 DNA reads TGTGCCAGCAGCCTCCCGGGACAGTATCAGCCCCAGCATTTT. Translated: CASSLPGQYQPQHF.